The 19 T cell receptor beta chains given below trace back to one sample, sequenced in a study of T cell repertoires in cytomegalovirus infection. In TCRdb, the reads were re-called with MiXCR into one record per CDR3 protein. The sample lists more than 500,000 distinct CDR3 sequences; 16% were seen once. Material for sequencing was CD8+ T cells from PBMCs. The receptors derive from a human donor in good health (CMV status not recorded). Some clones in this sample may be carry-over from other donors' samples.

This clonotype has at least ten counts. The chain combines TRBV5-1 with TRBJ2-7; D is ambiguous. CDR3 size: 15 residues. Looked up from germline, CDR1 is SGHRS and CDR2 is YFSETQ. Deletions cut 4 bases from V and 0 bases from J, with 14 bases between. CDR3: CASSPLAVSSYEQYF. CDR3 nucleotide sequence: TGCGCCAGCAGCCCCCTGGCGGTGAGCTCCTACGAGCAGTACTTC.

This chain connects TRBV15 to TRBJ1-1; possibly TRBD1 for D (6 bases). V shed 4 bases and J shed 5 bases, with 17 bases lying between them. This CDR3 region has 15 residues. Germline CDR1 is LNHNV and CDR2 is YYDKDF (reference sequence). CDR3 loop: CATSTRQERTTEAFF. In DNA, the CDR3 is TGTGCCACCAGCACCAGACAGGAACGGACTACTGAAGCTTTCTTT.

This clonotype was seen many times. The rearrangement links TRBV7-8 to TRBJ2-7, with 7 bases matching TRBD2. This CDR3 region has 15 residues. Per germline, CDR1 SGHVS and CDR2 FQNEAQ. The V gene end was trimmed by 1 base and the J gene end by 0 bases; junction bases not matched to a gene: 3. The CDR3 nucleotides are TGTGCCAGCAGCTTAGTGACTAGCAGCTCCTACGAGCAGTACTTC. Amino acid sequence: CASSLVTSSSYEQYF. Together with reference TRBV7-8 and TRBJ2-7, the CDR3 gives the full variable domain: GAGVSQSPRYKVAKRGQDVALRCDPISGHVSLFWYQQALGQGPEFLTYFQNEAQLDKSGLPSDRFFAERPEGSVSTLKIQRTQQEDSAVYLCASSLVTSSSYEQYFGPGTRLTVT.

This clonotype came up many times. This chain links TRBV19 with TRBJ1-5; D is possibly TRBD1 (6 bases). This CDR3 is built from 12 residues. With 5 bases removed from V and 7 bases from J, the gap between germline ends came to 9 bases. Germline lookup yields CDR1 LNHDA and CDR2 SQIVND (reference sequence). Here the CDR3 reads CASSPGVQPQHF. CDR3 coding DNA: TGTGCCAGTAGTCCAGGGGTCCAGCCCCAGCATTTT.

As to this clonotype: A much larger clone is a single base away; this may be a read error. V usage is TRBV7-1 and J usage is TRBJ1-2, with D perhaps matching TRBD1 (6 bases). TRBV7-1 is given ORF status, its function remaining uncertain. Trimming cost V 7 bases and J 1 base, with 19 bases left between them. The CDR3 runs 16 residues. This chain's CDR3 is CASNSPLRGFNYGYTF. In nucleotides, the CDR3 is TGTGCCAGCAATTCTCCACTCAGGGGTTTTAACTATGGCTACACCTTC.

This chain links TRBV15 with TRBJ1-2; no clear D. Looked up from germline, CDR1 is LNHNV and CDR2 is YYDKDF (reference sequence). The CDR3 is 12 amino acids. Trimming took off 6 bases at V and 2 bases at J, with 7 bases between the two ends. This CDR3 is CATRPGNYGYTF. The DNA of the CDR3 is TGTGCCACCAGGCCGGGGAACTATGGCTACACCTTC. The variable domain in full, with the rest retrieved from reference TRBV15 and TRBJ1-2, is DAMVIQNPRYQVTQFGKPVTLSCSQTLNHNVMYWYQQKSSQAPKLLFHYYDKDFNNEADTPDNFQSRRPNTSFCFLDIRSPGLGDTAMYLCATRPGNYGYTFGSGTRLTVV.

The rearrangement joins TRBV9 to TRBJ1-5; possibly TRBD1 for D (5 bases). Germline assignment: CDR1 SGDLS and CDR2 YYNGEE. V lost 3 bases and J 0 bases, leaving 10 bases between the germline ends. The CDR3 spans 15 residues. CDR3 DNA: TGTGCCAGCAGCGCCCAGGGTGATAGCAATCAGCCCCAGCATTTT. Encoded protein: CASSAQGDSNQPQHF.

About this clonotype itself: Possible read error: a much larger clone is one base away. The rearrangement joins TRBV7-4 to TRBJ1-2; D gene unclear. The V end lost 5 bases, the J end lost 8 bases, and 12 bases lay between the germline ends. This CDR3 is 12 amino acids long. The germline V gene has CDR1 SGHVT and CDR2 SQSDAQ. The CDR3 region is CASSTPWGGYTF. The CDR3 nucleotides read TGTGCCAGCAGCACACCGTGGGGAGGCTACACCTTC.

This clonotype was seen a handful of times. This chain connects TRBV28 to TRBJ2-1, with D possibly being TRBD1 (7 bases). CDR3 length: 13 residues. Trimming cost V 6 bases and J 10 bases, with 16 bases left between them. Germline V gene data show CDR1 as MDHEN and CDR2 as SYDVKM. CDR3 bases: TGTGCCAGCAGCCCTCGACAGGGAGGCGAGCAGTTCTTC. It is translated as CASSPRQGGEQFF.

The J gene is TRBJ2-6, the V gene TRBV30; D is unresolved. The V end was cut by 0 bases, the J end by 0 bases, with 24 bases between. This CDR3 spans 21 amino acids. CDR1 is GTSNPN, CDR2 SVGIG, per germline (reference sequence). The CDR3 DNA reads as TGTGCCTGGAGTGTACTACCCCCCTTCGAATCGTGGGTCTCTGGGGCCAACGTCCTGACTTTC. It yields the protein CAWSVLPPFESWVSGANVLTF.

This clonotype was seen only a few times. The V and J genes are TRBV7-9 and TRBJ2-1; 10 nucleotides match TRBD2. The V gene's germline CDR1 is SEHNR and CDR2 FQNEAQ (reference sequence). V shed 5 bases, J shed 4 bases, and the junction held 11 bases outside the gene matches. CDR3 length equals 17 residues. In DNA, the CDR3 is TGTGCCAGCAGCGCCCTTACGGGACTAGCGCTTTACAATGAGCAGTTCTTC. The encoded protein is CASSALTGLALYNEQFF.

The chain employs TRBV2 and TRBJ2-3; no reliable D call. Trimming took 4 bases from V and 2 from J, leaving 10 bases between them. Germline-derived CDR1 and CDR2 are SNHLY and FYNNEI. The CDR3 length is 14 residues. CDR3 protein: CASSGGPTTDTQYF. As DNA, the CDR3 is TGTGCCAGCAGTGGCGGCCCCACCACAGATACGCAGTATTTT. The full variable domain, with the rest looked up from reference TRBV2 and TRBJ2-3, is EPEVTQTPSHQVTQMGQEVILRCVPISNHLYFYWYRQILGQKVEFLVSFYNNEISEKSEIFDDQFSVERPDGSNFTLKIRSTKLEDSAMYFCASSGGPTTDTQYFGPGTRLTVL.

This clonotype showed up many times. J is TRBJ2-3 and V is TRBV7-6, with 9 positions matching TRBD2. Germline lookup yields CDR1 SGHVS and CDR2 FNYEAQ. CDR3 length: 15 amino acids. V was clipped by 2 bases and J by 6 bases; unmatched bases: 6. The CDR3, as DNA: TGTGCCAGCAGCTTATGGGCGGGAGGGGAGGATACGCAGTATTTT. The encoded protein is CASSLWAGGEDTQYF.

This clonotype was seen many times. This chain uses TRBV5-1 with TRBJ2-7, with TRBD1 matching over 8 bases. Germline-derived CDR1 and CDR2 are SGHRS and YFSETQ. The length of the CDR3 is 15 residues. Unmatched junction bases numbered 4, after V lost 0 bases and J lost 2 bases. CDR3 residues: CASSLEDRVTYEQYF. CDR3 DNA sequence: TGCGCCAGCAGCTTGGAGGACAGGGTCACCTACGAGCAGTACTTC.

A few counts support this clonotype. The DNA for the CDR3 is TGTGCCAGCAGCACGGAGAACTACAATGAGCAGTTCTTC. Translating it yields CASSTENYNEQFF. The gene calls are TRBV9 and TRBJ2-1; unclear D gene. Trimming removed 4 bases from V and 3 bases from J, with 8 bases in between. Germline lookup yields CDR1 SGDLS and CDR2 YYNGEE. This CDR3 has 13 residues.

This clonotype came up a few times. This CDR3 reads CSARGAGADGEQYF. The CDR3 DNA follows: TGCAGTGCTAGAGGAGCAGGCGCCGACGGCGAGCAGTACTTC. This sequence joins TRBV20-1 and TRBJ2-7; the D is unclear. This CDR3 is 14 amino acids long. Germline CDR1 reads DFQATT; CDR2 reads SNEGSKA (reference sequence). V was shortened by 1 base and J by 6 bases, with 16 bases between the two germline ends.

This clonotype appeared many times. The V and J genes are TRBV7-8 and TRBJ2-1, with D perhaps TRBD2 (6 bases). This CDR3 is 16 amino acids long. The germline V and J ends were trimmed by 2 bases and 4 bases, with 15 bases remaining between them. Germline lookup yields CDR1 SGHVS and CDR2 FQNEAQ. For the CDR3, the DNA is TGTGCCAGCAGCTTAATCTGGGGGGATGCTTACAATGAGCAGTTCTTC. This translates into CASSLIWGDAYNEQFF. Full variable domain (remainder filled in from reference TRBV7-8 and TRBJ2-1): GAGVSQSPRYKVAKRGQDVALRCDPISGHVSLFWYQQALGQGPEFLTYFQNEAQLDKSGLPSDRFFAERPEGSVSTLKIQRTQQEDSAVYLCASSLIWGDAYNEQFFGPGTRLTVL.

This clonotype was recorded many times. The rearrangement uses TRBV7-8 and TRBJ2-1, with D perhaps matching TRBD1 or TRBD2 (5 bases each). The germline V and J ends were trimmed by 5 bases and 0 bases, with 14 bases remaining between them. CDR1 SGHVS and CDR2 FQNEAQ come from the germline V gene. The CDR3 runs to 16 residues. The CDR3 loop reads CASSPWGKYSYNEQFF. CDR3 in DNA: TGTGCCAGCAGCCCCTGGGGGAAATACTCCTACAATGAGCAGTTCTTC.

This rearrangement joins TRBV6-2 or TRBV6-3 to TRBJ2-7; D unclear. In germline, CDR1 is MNHEY, CDR2 SVGEGT. The CDR3 sequence is 12 residues long. With 6 bases removed from V and 7 bases from J, the gap between germline ends came to 13 bases. The CDR3 sequence is CASSTRTGEQYF. The CDR3 region has the DNA TGTGCCAGCAGCACAAGGACCGGGGAGCAGTACTTC.